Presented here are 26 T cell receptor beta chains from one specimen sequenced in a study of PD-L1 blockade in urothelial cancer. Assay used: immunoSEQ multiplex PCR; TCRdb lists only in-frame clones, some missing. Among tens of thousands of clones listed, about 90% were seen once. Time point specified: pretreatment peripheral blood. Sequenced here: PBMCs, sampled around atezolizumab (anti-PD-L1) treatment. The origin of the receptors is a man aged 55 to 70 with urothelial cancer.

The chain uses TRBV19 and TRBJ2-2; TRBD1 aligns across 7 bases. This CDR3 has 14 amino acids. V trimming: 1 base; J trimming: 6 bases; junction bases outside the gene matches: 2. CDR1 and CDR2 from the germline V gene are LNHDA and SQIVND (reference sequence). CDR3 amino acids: CASSIADRAGELFF. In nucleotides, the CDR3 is TGTGCCAGTAGTATAGCAGACAGGGCCGGGGAGCTGTTTTTT.

The DNA for the CDR3 is TGTGCCAGCAGTTTAGAATTATCCGGGACAGGGCACGAGCAGTACTTC. This gives the protein CASSLELSGTGHEQYF. This sequence joins TRBV28 and TRBJ2-7; TRBD1 matches at 9 bases. In germline, CDR1 is MDHEN, CDR2 SYDVKM. There are 16 residues in the CDR3. The V gene end was trimmed by 2 bases and the J gene end by 5 bases; junction bases not matched to a gene: 10.

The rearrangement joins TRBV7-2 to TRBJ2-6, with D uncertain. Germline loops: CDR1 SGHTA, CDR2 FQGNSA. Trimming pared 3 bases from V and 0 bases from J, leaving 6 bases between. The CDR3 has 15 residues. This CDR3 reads CASSFRFSGANVLTF. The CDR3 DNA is TGTGCCAGCAGCTTCAGATTCTCTGGGGCCAACGTCCTGACTTTC.

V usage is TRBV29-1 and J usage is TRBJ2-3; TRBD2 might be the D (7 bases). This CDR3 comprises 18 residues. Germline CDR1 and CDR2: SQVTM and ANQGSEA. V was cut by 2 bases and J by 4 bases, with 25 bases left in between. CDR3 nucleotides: TGCAGCGTTGAAAAGCAAGGGTTGAGGGGGGGCAACCCAGATACGCAGTATTTT. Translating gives CSVEKQGLRGGNPDTQYF.

The CDR3 DNA follows: TGTGCCAGCAGCCGAGGGACTAGCGGGATGGGAGGCACAGATACGCAGTATTTT. Encoded protein: CASSRGTSGMGGTDTQYF. The J gene is TRBJ2-3, the V gene TRBV5-5; 13 nucleotides align to TRBD2. The CDR3 has 18 residues. The V gene's germline CDR1 is SGHKS and CDR2 YYEKEE (reference sequence). The V and J ends lost 4 bases and 1 base, in that order; junction bases with no gene match: 9.

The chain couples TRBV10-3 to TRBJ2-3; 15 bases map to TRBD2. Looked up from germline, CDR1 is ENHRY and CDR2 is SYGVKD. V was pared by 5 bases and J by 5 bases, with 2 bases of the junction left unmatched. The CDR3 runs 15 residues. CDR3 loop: CAISTGLAGGDTQYF. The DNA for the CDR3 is TGTGCCATCAGTACGGGACTAGCGGGGGGAGATACGCAGTATTTT.

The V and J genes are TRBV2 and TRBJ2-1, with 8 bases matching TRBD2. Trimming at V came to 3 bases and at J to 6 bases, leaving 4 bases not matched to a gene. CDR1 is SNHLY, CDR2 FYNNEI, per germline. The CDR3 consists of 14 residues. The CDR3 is CASSDQRGPNEQFF. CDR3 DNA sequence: TGTGCCAGCAGTGACCAGCGGGGGCCCAATGAGCAGTTCTTC.

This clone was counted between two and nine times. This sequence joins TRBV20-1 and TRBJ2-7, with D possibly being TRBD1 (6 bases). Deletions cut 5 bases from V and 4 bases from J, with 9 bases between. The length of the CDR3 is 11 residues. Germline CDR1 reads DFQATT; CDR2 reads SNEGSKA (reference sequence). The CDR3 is CSAPQGYEQYF. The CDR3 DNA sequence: TGCAGTGCTCCCCAGGGGTACGAGCAGTACTTC.

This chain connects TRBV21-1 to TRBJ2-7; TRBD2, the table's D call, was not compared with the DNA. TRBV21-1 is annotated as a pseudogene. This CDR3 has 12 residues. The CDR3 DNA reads TGTGCCAGCAGCGCACAGACCGGGGTGCAGTACTTC. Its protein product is CASSAQTGVQYF.

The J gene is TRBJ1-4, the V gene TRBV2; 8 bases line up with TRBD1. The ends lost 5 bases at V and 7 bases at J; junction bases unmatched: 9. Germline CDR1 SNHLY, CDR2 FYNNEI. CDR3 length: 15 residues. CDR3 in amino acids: CASSRWGQDGEKLFF. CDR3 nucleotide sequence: TGTGCCAGCAGTCGGTGGGGACAGGATGGTGAAAAACTGTTTTTT.

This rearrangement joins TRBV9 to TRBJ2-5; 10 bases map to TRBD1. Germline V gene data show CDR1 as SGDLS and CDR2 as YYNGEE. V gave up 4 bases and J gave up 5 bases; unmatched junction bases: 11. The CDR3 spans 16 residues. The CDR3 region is CASSPLPGQGTETQYF. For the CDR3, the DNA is TGTGCCAGCAGCCCTCTCCCGGGACAGGGGACGGAGACCCAGTACTTC.

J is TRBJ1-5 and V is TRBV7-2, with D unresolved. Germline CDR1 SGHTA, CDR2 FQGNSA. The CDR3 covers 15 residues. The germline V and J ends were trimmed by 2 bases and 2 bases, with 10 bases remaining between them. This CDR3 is CASSLTFSGNQPQHF. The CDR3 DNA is TGTGCCAGCAGCTTAACATTTTCCGGCAATCAGCCCCAGCATTTT.

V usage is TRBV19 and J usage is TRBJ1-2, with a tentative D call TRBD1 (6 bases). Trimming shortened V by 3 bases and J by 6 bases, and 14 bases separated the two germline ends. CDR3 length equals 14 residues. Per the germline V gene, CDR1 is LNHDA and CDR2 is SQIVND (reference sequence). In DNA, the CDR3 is TGTGCCAGTAGTATCCGGACAGCTACTAATGGCTACACCTTC. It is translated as CASSIRTATNGYTF.

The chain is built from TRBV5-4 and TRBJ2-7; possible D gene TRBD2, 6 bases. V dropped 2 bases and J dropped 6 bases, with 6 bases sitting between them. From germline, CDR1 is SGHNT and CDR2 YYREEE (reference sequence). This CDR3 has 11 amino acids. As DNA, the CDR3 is TGTGCCAGCAGCTTCGGGGGCGAGCAGTACTTC. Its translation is CASSFGGEQYF.

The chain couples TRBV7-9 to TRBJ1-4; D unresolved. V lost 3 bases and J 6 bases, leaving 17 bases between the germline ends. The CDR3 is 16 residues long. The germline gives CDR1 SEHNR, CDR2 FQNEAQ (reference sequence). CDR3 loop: CASSLPPLGRDEKLFF. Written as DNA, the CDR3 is TGTGCCAGCAGCTTGCCCCCTCTTGGGCGGGATGAAAAACTGTTTTTT.

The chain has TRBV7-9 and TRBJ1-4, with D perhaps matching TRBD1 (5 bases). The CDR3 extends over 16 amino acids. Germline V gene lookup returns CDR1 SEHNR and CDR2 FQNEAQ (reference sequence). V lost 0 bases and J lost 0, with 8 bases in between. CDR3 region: CASSLATGTTNEKLFF. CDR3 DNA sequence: TGTGCCAGCAGCTTAGCTACAGGAACAACTAATGAAAAACTGTTTTTT.

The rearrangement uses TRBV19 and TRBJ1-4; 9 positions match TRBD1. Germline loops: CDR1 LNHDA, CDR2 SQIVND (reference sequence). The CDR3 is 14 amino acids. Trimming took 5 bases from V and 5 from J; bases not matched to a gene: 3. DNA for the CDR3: TGTGCCAGTAGTTTCGGGACAGGGAATGAAAAACTGTTTTTT. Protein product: CASSFGTGNEKLFF.

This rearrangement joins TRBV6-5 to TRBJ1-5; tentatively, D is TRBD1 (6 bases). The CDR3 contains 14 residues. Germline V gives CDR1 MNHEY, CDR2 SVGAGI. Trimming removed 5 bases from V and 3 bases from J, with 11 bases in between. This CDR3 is CASSTGQYNQPQHF. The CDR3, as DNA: TGTGCCAGCAGTACAGGACAGTACAATCAGCCCCAGCATTTT.

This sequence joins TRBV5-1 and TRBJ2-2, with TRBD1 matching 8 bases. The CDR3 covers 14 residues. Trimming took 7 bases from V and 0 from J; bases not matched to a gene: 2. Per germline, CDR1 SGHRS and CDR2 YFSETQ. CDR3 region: CASSGQANTGELFF. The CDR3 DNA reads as TGCGCCAGCTCGGGACAGGCGAACACCGGGGAGCTGTTTTTT.

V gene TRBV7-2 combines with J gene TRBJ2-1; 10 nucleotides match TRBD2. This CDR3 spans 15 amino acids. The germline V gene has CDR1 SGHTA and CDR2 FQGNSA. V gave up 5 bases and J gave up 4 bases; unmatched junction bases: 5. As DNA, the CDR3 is TGTGCCAGCAGCCGTACTAGCGGGGTTTACAATGAGCAGTTCTTC. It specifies CASSRTSGVYNEQFF.

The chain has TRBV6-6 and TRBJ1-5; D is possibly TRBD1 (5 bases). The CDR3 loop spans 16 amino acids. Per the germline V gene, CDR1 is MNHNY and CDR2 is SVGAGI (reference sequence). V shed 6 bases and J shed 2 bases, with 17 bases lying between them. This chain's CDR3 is CASRDNRRVGNQPQHF. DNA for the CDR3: TGTGCCAGCAGGGACAACCGCAGGGTGGGCAATCAGCCCCAGCATTTT.

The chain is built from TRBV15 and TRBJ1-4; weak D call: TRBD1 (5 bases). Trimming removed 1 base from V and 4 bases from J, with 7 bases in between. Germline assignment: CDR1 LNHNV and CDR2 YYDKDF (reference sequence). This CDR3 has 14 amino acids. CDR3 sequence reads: CATSRGGLNEKLFF. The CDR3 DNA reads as TGTGCCACCAGCAGAGGGGGCCTTAATGAAAAACTGTTTTTT.

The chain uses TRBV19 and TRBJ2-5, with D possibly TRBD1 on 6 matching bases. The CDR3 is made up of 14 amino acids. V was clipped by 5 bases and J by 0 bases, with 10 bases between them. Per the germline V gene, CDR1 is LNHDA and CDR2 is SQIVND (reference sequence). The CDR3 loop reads CASSPRTDQETQYF. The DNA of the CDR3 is TGTGCCAGTAGTCCGCGGACAGACCAAGAGACCCAGTACTTC. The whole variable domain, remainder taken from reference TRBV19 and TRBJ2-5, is DGGITQSPKYLFRKEGQNVTLSCEQNLNHDAMYWYRQDPGQGLRLIYYSQIVNDFQKGDIAEGYSVSREKKESFPLTVTSAQKNPTAFYLCASSPRTDQETQYFGPGTRLLVL.

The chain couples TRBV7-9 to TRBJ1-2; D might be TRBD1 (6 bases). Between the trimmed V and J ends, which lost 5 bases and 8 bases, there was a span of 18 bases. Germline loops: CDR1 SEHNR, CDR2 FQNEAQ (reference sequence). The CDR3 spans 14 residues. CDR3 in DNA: TGTGCCAGCAGCCCATCCAACAGGGTAGAAGGCTACACCTTC. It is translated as CASSPSNRVEGYTF.

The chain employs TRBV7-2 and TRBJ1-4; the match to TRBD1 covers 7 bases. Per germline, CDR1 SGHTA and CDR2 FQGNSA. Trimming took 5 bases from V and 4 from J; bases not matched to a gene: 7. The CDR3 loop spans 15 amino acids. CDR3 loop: CASSQTGWGNEKLFF. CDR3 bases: TGTGCCAGCAGCCAGACAGGGTGGGGTAATGAAAAACTGTTTTTT.

DNA for the CDR3: TGTGCCAGCAGCCAGGGGGGAGAGGAGCAGTACTTC. It encodes CASSQGGEEQYF. This chain uses TRBV9 with TRBJ2-7; D is perhaps TRBD1 (7 bases). The germline V gene encodes CDR1 SGDLS and CDR2 YYNGEE. The ends were cut back, 4 bases at V and 7 bases at J, with 12 bases in the middle. There are 12 residues in the CDR3.